These 10 T cell receptor beta chains were all obtained from the same sample, sequenced in a study of blood T cell repertoires in COVID-19. The protocol was immunoSEQ multiplex PCR, while the TCRdb copy is restricted to in-frame clones and leaves out a portion. The data hold over 150,000 clones, with around 85% observed a single time. The sequenced sample consisted of peripheral blood. These receptors were taken from a man in his fifties with active or convalescent COVID-19.

Here the CDR3 DNA reads TGTGCCAGCAGTTACTCGGGGCCGAGAGATCTAGAGACCCAGTACTTC. Its protein is CASSYSGPRDLETQYF. This chain connects TRBV6-5 to TRBJ2-5, with a weak D call TRBD1 (5 bases). Germline V lookup: CDR1 MNHEY, CDR2 SVGAGI. V was cut by 0 bases and J by 4 bases, with 15 bases left in between. The length of the CDR3 is 16 residues.

This chain uses TRBV7-2 with TRBJ1-1; 8 bases fit TRBD1. Germline loops: CDR1 SGHTA, CDR2 FQGNSA. V shed 5 bases, J shed 4 bases, and the junction held 6 bases outside the gene matches. This CDR3 contains 14 residues. The CDR3 DNA follows: TGTGCCAGCAGCCCTCACAGGGGGGGCACTGAAGCTTTCTTT. Protein: CASSPHRGGTEAFF.

This chain joins TRBV28 and TRBJ2-7; D possibly corresponds to TRBD2 (5 bases). V lost 6 bases to trimming and J lost 4 bases, with 10 bases between them. Germline CDR1 reads MDHEN; CDR2 reads SYDVKM. This CDR3 contains 12 residues. The CDR3 nucleotides are TGTGCCAGCAGAATTCCGGGATACGAGCAGTACTTC. The encoded protein is CASRIPGYEQYF.

The V and J genes are TRBV9 and TRBJ1-2; D is uncertain. The germline CDR1 and CDR2 sequences are SGDLS and YYNGEE. V lost 4 bases and J 8 bases, leaving 18 bases between the germline ends. This CDR3 has 14 amino acids. CDR3 residues: CASSPAVGRRGYTF. The CDR3 DNA sequence: TGTGCCAGCAGCCCAGCGGTGGGTCGGAGGGGCTACACCTTC.

The genes are TRBV2 and TRBJ1-2; 8 positions agree with TRBD1. This CDR3 is 14 amino acids long. Germline CDR1 SNHLY, CDR2 FYNNEI. The junction had 5 bases not matched to a gene; V was cut back by 0 bases and J by 8 bases. CDR3 residues: CASSEARAGGGYTF. Here the CDR3 DNA reads TGTGCCAGCAGTGAAGCGCGGGCAGGGGGCGGCTACACCTTC.

The chain links TRBV30 to TRBJ1-5; D not certain. The germline V gene has CDR1 GTSNPN and CDR2 SVGIG (reference sequence). The CDR3 runs to 13 residues. Trimming stripped 1 base from V and 4 bases from J, with 8 bases between. The CDR3 region has the DNA TGTGCCTGGAGTGACAGCTTAAATCAGCCCCAGCATTTT. Amino acid sequence: CAWSDSLNQPQHF.

This rearrangement joins TRBV6-5 to TRBJ1-2; 10 bases map to TRBD1. Germline V gene lookup returns CDR1 MNHEY and CDR2 SVGAGI. This CDR3 has 15 residues. V lost 6 bases to trimming and J lost 0 bases; unmatched junction nucleotides: 4. The CDR3 spells CASRRQGATNYGYTF. Written as DNA, the CDR3 is TGTGCCAGCAGGAGACAGGGGGCGACTAACTATGGCTACACCTTC.

In its sample, this clone was seen a few times. The CDR3 DNA follows: TGTGCAGCCGGGACAGGGGTAGGCGAGCAGTACTTC. Translation gives CAAGTGVGEQYF. This chain uses TRBV19 with TRBJ2-7; TRBD1 matches 10 bases. Germline V lookup: CDR1 LNHDA, CDR2 SQIVND (reference sequence). The CDR3 is 12 amino acids. Full variable domain (outside the CDR3, taken from reference TRBV19 and TRBJ2-7): DGGITQSPKYLFRKEGQNVTLSCEQNLNHDAMYWYRQDPGQGLRLIYYSQIVNDFQKGDIAEGYSVSREKKESFPLTVTSAQKNPTAFYLCAAGTGVGEQYFGPGTRLTVT.

The CDR3 region has the DNA TGTGCCAGCAGCTCAGGGGACAGGGGGGTGAACACTGAAGCTTTCTTT. Residues: CASSSGDRGVNTEAFF. The V call is TRBV7-6, the J call TRBJ1-1; TRBD1 aligns across 11 bases. From germline, CDR1 is SGHVS and CDR2 FNYEAQ. The CDR3 has 16 amino acids. V trimming: 4 bases; J trimming: 0 bases; junction bases outside the gene matches: 4.

The chain couples TRBV3-1 (or the pseudogene TRBV3-2) to TRBJ1-1; 8 bases fit TRBD1. The germline V gene has CDR1 LGHDT and CDR2 YNNKEL (reference sequence). V gave up 4 bases and J gave up 5 bases; unmatched junction bases: 6. This CDR3 has 14 amino acids. For the CDR3, the DNA is TGTGCCAGCAGCCCAACAGGGGGAGGTACTGAAGCTTTCTTT. The encoded protein is CASSPTGGGTEAFF.